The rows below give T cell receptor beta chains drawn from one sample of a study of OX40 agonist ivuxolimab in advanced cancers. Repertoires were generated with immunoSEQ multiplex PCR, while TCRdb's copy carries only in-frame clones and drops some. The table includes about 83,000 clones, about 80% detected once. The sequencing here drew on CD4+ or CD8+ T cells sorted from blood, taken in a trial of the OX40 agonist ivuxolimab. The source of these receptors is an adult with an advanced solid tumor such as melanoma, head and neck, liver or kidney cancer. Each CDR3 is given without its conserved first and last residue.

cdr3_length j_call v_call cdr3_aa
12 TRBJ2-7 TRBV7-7 ASSRGGGSYEQY
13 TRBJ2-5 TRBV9 ASSHWGQSQETQY
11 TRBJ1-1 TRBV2 ASGKEGRTEAF
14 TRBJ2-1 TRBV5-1 ASSLDVSGGADEQF
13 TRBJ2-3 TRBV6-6 ASSYSGENTDTQY
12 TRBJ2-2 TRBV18 ASSPQGDTGELF
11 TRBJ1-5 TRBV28 ASRLQGVWPQH
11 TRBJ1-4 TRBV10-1 ASNLWGHEKLF
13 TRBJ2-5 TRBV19 ASRDVLGQGETQY
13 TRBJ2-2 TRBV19 ASRKLAGDTGELF
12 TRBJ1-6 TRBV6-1 ASSDEGQGSPLH
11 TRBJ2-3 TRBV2 AGRVALRDTQY
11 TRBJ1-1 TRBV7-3 ASSLAPASEAF
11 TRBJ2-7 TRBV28 ASSPGGVYEQY
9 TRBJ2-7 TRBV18 ASQGPSEQY
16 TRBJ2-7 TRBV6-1 ASSDRDRGLFASYEQY